This TCR beta chain was captured in a study of shared clonotypes between healthy human individuals. The split of CD4+ cells yielded CD45RA+ naive and CD45RA-negative memory subsets. Sequencing used immunoSEQ multiplex PCR; TCRdb keeps in-frame clones, though not all of them. Here the sample spans roughly 1,500,000 clones, just under 99% being singletons. Concerning this clone itself: Its matching antigen is unknown.

Germline lookup yields CDR1 SGHAT and CDR2 FQNNGV. The germline V and J ends were trimmed by 0 bases and 10 bases, with 15 bases remaining between them. CDR3 size: 15 residues. Study findings and constraints: The study's rarefaction showed incomplete sorted-subset sequencing despite large depth. Apart from blood, nothing was sampled; tissue repertoires likely differ. For naive CD4 cells, roughly 4.6% of clonotypes were shared across a handful of donors.

The gene calls are TRBV11-2 and TRBJ1-4; D is uncertain. The TCR originated in a man younger than 40 in good health. Source material: naive CD4+ T cells sorted from blood. Sample subset: CD45RA+ positively selected. The CDR3 nucleotides read TGTGCCAGCAGCTTAGAGGGCGGCCGGGTTGGAAAACTGTTTTTT. Translating gives CASSLEGGRVGKLFF.